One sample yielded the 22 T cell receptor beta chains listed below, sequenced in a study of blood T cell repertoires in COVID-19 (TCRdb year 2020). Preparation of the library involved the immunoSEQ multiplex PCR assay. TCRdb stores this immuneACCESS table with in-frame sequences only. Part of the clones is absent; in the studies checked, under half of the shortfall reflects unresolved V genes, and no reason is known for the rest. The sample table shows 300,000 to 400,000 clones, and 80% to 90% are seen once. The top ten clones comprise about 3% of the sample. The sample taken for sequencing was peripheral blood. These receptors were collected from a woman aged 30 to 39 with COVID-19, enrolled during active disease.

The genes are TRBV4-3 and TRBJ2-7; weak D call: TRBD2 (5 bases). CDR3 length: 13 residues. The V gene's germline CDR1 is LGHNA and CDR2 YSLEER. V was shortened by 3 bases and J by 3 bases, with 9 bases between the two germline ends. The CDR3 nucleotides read TGCGCCAGCAGCCAGAGGGCTTTCTACGAGCAGTACTTC. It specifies CASSQRAFYEQYF.

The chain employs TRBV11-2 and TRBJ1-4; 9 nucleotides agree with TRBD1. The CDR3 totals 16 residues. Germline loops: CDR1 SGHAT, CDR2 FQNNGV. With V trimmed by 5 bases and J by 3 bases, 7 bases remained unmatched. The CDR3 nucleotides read TGTGCCAGCAGCACCTGGACAGGGGCCCCTAATGAAAAACTGTTTTTT. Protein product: CASSTWTGAPNEKLFF. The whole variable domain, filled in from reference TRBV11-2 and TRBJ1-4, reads EAGVAQSPRYKIIEKRQSVAFWCNPISGHATLYWYQQILGQGPKLLIQFQNNGVVDDSQLPKDRFSAERLKGVDSTLKIQPAKLEDSAVYLCASSTWTGAPNEKLFFGSGTQLSVL.

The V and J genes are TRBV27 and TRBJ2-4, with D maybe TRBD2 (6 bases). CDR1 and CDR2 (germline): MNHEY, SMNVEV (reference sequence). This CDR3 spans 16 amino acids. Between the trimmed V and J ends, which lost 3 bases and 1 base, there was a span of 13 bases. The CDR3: CASSFLGGSAKNIQYF. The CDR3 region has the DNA TGTGCCAGCAGTTTTCTCGGGGGATCCGCCAAAAACATTCAGTACTTC.

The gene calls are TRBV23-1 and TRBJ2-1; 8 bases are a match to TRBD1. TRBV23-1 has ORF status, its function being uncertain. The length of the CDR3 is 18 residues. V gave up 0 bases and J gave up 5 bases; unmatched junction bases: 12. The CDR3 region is CASSQSLVLGQVDNEQFF. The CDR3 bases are TGCGCCAGCAGTCAATCTTTGGTTCTGGGACAGGTCGACAATGAGCAGTTCTTC.

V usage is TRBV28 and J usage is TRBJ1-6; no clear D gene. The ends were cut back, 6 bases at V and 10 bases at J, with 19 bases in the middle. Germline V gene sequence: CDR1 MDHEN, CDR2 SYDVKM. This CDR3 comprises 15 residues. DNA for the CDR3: TGTGCCAGCAGCATGATTTCCGGACTGAAATCACCCCTCCACTTT. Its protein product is CASSMISGLKSPLHF. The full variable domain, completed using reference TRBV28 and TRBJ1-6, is DVKVTQSSRYLVKRTGEKVFLECVQDMDHENMFWYRQDPGLGLRLIYFSYDVKMKEKGDIPEGYSVSREKKERFSLILESASTNQTSMYLCASSMISGLKSPLHFGNGTRLTVT.

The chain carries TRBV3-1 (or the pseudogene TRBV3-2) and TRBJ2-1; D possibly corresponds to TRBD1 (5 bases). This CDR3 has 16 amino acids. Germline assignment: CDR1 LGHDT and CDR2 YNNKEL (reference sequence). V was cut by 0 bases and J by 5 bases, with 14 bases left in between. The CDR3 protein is CASSQDPRQLNNEQFF. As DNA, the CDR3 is TGTGCCAGCAGCCAAGATCCCCGACAGTTGAACAATGAGCAGTTCTTC.

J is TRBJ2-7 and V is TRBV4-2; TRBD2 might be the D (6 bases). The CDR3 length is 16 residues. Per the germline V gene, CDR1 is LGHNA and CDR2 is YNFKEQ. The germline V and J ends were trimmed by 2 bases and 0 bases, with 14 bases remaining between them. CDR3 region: CASSQTAGRSSYEQYF. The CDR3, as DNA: TGTGCCAGCAGCCAAACCGCGGGGCGAAGCTCCTACGAGCAGTACTTC.

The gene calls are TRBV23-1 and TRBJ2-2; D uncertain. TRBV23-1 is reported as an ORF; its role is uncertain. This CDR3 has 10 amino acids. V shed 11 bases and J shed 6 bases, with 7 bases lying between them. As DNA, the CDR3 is TGCGCCCAACTCTCCGGGGAGCTGTTTTTT. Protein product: CAQLSGELFF.

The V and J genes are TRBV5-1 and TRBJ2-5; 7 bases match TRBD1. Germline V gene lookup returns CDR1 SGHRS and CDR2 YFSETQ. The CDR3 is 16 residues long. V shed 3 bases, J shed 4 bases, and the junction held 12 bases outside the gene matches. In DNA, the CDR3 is TGCGCCAGCAGCTCGGGACAGTCCCTTAGTTCAGAGACCCAGTACTTC. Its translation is CASSSGQSLSSETQYF.

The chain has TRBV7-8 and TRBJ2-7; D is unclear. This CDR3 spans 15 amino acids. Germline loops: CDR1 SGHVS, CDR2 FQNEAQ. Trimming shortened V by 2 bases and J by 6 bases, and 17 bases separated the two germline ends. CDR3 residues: CASSLMVVGEVEQYF. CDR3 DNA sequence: TGTGCCAGCAGCTTAATGGTCGTCGGCGAGGTCGAGCAGTACTTC.

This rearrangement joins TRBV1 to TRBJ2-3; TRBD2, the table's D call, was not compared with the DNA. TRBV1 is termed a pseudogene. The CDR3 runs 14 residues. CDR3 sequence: CTSAPHANTDTQYF. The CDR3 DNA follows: TGCACCAGCGCTCCTCATGCGAACACAGATACGCAGTATTTT.

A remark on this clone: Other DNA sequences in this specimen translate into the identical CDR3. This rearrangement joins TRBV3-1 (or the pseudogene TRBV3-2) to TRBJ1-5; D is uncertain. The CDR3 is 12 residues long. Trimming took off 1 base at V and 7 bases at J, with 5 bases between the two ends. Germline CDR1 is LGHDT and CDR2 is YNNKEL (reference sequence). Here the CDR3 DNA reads TGTGCCAGCAGCCAAGCGGGACAGCCCCAGCATTTT. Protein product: CASSQAGQPQHF.

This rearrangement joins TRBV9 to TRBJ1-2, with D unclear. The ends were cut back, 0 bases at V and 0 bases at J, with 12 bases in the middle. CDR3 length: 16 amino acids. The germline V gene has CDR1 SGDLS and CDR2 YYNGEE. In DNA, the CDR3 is TGTGCCAGCAGCGTAGGGGCCACTTTCTCTAACTATGGCTACACCTTC. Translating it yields CASSVGATFSNYGYTF.

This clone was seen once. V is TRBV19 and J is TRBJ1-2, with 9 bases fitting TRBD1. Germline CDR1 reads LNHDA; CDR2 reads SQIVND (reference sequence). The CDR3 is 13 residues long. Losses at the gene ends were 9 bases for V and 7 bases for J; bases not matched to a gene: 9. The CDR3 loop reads CASHPGQGSGYTF. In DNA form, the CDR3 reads TGTGCCAGCCACCCGGGACAGGGATCTGGCTACACCTTC.

The CDR3 nucleotides read TGTGCTAGTGGCCCGCGGACAGGGTCGAACACTGAAGCTTTCTTT. Amino acid sequence: CASGPRTGSNTEAFF. The gene calls are TRBV12-5 and TRBJ1-1, with 8 bases that match TRBD1. CDR1 is LGHNT and CDR2 is FRNRAP in the germline V gene. With 6 bases clipped from V and 1 base from J, the junction kept 7 bases outside the gene matches. The CDR3 is made up of 15 amino acids.

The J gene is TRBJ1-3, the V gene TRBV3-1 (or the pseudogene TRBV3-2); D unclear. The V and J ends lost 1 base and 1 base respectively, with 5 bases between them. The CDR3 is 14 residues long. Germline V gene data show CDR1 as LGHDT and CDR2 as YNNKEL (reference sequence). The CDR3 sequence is CASSQGASGNTIYF. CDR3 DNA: TGTGCCAGCAGCCAAGGGGCTTCTGGAAACACCATATATTTT.

CDR3 bases: TGTGCCAGCAGCTTAGGTGGAGGGGCGGTGTTCGGGGAGCTGTTTTTT. It translates to CASSLGGGAVFGELFF. The chain has TRBV11-2 and TRBJ2-2, with a weak D call TRBD2 (6 bases). CDR1 SGHAT and CDR2 FQNNGV come from the germline V gene. The CDR3 is made up of 16 amino acids. The V end was cut by 1 base, the J end by 7 bases, with 16 bases between.

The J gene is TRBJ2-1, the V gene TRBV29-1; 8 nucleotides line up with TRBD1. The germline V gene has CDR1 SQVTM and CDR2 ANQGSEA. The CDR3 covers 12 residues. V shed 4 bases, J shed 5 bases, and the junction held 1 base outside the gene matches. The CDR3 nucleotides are TGCAGCGTTGTGACAGGGGACAATGAGCAGTTCTTC. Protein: CSVVTGDNEQFF.

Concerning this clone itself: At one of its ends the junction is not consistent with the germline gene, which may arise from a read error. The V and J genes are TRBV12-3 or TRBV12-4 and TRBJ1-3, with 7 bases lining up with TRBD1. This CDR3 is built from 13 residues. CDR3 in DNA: TGTGCCAGCAGGGTGACGACAGGGAACGTCCCCACGTTT. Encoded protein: CASRVTTGNVPTF.

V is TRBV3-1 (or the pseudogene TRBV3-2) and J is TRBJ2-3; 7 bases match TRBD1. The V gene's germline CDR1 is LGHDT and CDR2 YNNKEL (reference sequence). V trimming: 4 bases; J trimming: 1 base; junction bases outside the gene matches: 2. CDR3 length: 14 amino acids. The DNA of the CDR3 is TGTGCCAGCAGCCCAGGGGGATGCACAGATACGCAGTATTTT. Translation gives CASSPGGCTDTQYF.

CDR3 protein: CASADGGAIGELFF. For the CDR3, the DNA is TGTGCCAGCGCTGACGGGGGGGCAATCGGGGAGCTGTTTTTT. The chain has TRBV27 and TRBJ2-2; 8 bases align to TRBD2. This CDR3 is built from 14 residues. V shed 8 bases, J shed 7 bases, and the junction held 9 bases outside the gene matches. Per germline, CDR1 MNHEY and CDR2 SMNVEV (reference sequence).

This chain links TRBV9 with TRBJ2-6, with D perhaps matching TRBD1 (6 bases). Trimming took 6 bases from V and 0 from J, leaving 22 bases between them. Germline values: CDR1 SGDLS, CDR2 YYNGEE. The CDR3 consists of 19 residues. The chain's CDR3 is CASTPTRDIASSGANVLTF. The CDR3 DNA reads TGTGCCAGCACCCCAACTAGGGACATAGCCTCCTCTGGGGCCAACGTCCTGACTTTC. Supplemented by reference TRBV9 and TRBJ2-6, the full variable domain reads DSGVTQTPKHLITATGQRVTLRCSPRSGDLSVYWYQQSLDQGLQFLIQYYNGEERAKGNILERFSAQQFPDLHSELNLSSLELGDSALYFCASTPTRDIASSGANVLTFGAGSRLTVL.